What follows are 19 T cell receptor beta chains derived from one specimen sequenced in a study of early T cells in non-severe SARS-CoV-2 infection. TCRdb reprocessed the 5' RACE reads with MiXCR, giving one entry per CDR3 protein. Of 25,000 to 35,000 distinct CDR3 sequences listed, approximately 2.9% are singletons. Sequenced material: whole blood. All receptors derive from an adult who was a healthcare worker with PCR-confirmed SARS-CoV-2 infection or an uninfected control (not recorded which).

This clonotype occurred a few times. The chain joins TRBV9 to TRBJ2-3; no reliable D call. Germline CDR1 is SGDLS and CDR2 is YYNGEE. The CDR3 spans 17 residues. The V gene lost 0 bases and the J gene lost 4 bases, with 18 bases spanning the gap. Here the CDR3 reads CASSVAVDLQRSDTQYF. CDR3 in DNA: TGTGCCAGCAGCGTAGCCGTGGATTTACAGAGATCAGATACGCAGTATTTT.

This clonotype was counted at least ten times. V gene TRBV9 combines with J gene TRBJ1-6; D perhaps matches TRBD1 (6 bases). Trimming cost V 0 bases and J 6 bases, with 7 bases left between them. Germline V gives CDR1 SGDLS, CDR2 YYNGEE. This CDR3 contains 14 residues. The CDR3 reads CASSVADSNSPLHF. The CDR3, as DNA: TGTGCCAGCAGCGTAGCGGACAGTAATTCACCCCTCCACTTT.

This clonotype was picked up many times. The chain has TRBV7-3 and TRBJ1-1; D remains ambiguous. Germline-derived CDR1 and CDR2 are SGHTA and FQGTGA. The V and J ends lost 2 bases and 1 base respectively, with 8 bases between them. The CDR3 consists of 14 residues. The CDR3 DNA is TGTGCCAGCAGCTTAGGACCTCAGAACACTGAAGCTTTCTTT. Protein sequence: CASSLGPQNTEAFF. Using reference TRBV7-3 and TRBJ1-1 for the parts outside the CDR3, the full variable domain is GAGVSQTPSNKVTEKGKYVELRCDPISGHTALYWYRQSLGQGPEFLIYFQGTGAADDSGLPNDRFFAVRPEGSVSTLKIQRTERGDSAVYLCASSLGPQNTEAFFGQGTRLTVV.

The chain is built from TRBV12-3 or TRBV12-4 and TRBJ2-1, with a tentative D call TRBD2 (6 bases). This CDR3 contains 16 residues. V lost 3 bases to trimming and J lost 0 bases, with 12 bases between them. The CDR3 bases are TGTGCCAGCAGTTTCCCGGGGGATATCTCCTACAATGAGCAGTTCTTC. Its translation: CASSFPGDISYNEQFF.

A few counts support this clonotype. The V call is TRBV15, the J call TRBJ2-3, with TRBD2 matching 9 bases. CDR1 is LNHNV and CDR2 is YYDKDF in the germline V gene (reference sequence). After removal of 0 bases from V and 4 bases from J, the junction contained 8 bases not matched to a gene. This CDR3 has 17 amino acids. CDR3 nucleotide sequence: TGTGCCACCAGCAGAGATCGCGGGGGGGCTGGTGCAGATACGCAGTATTTT. Protein sequence: CATSRDRGGAGADTQYF. Supplemented by reference TRBV15 and TRBJ2-3, the full variable domain reads DAMVIQNPRYQVTQFGKPVTLSCSQTLNHNVMYWYQQKSSQAPKLLFHYYDKDFNNEADTPDNFQSRRPNTSFCFLDIRSPGLGDTAMYLCATSRDRGGAGADTQYFGPGTRLTVL.

This clonotype has a count of ten or more. The chain couples TRBV7-2 to TRBJ1-1; possible D gene TRBD1, 5 bases. Trimming removed 2 bases from V and 7 bases from J, with 17 bases in between. The CDR3 consists of 15 residues. Germline V CDR1 and CDR2: SGHTA, FQGNSA. In DNA, the CDR3 is TGTGCCAGCAGCTTAAGAAGATATAGGCAGGGTGAAGCTTTCTTT. This translates into CASSLRRYRQGEAFF.

This clonotype showed up many times. The CDR3, as DNA: TGCGCCAGCAGCCTTGGGACAGGGAAAGACCAAGAGACCCAGTACTTC. Translation gives CASSLGTGKDQETQYF. The chain links TRBV5-1 to TRBJ2-5, with 9 bases matching TRBD1. The junction had 7 bases not matched to a gene; V was cut back by 4 bases and J by 0 bases. The V gene's germline CDR1 is SGHRS and CDR2 YFSETQ. The CDR3 runs 16 residues.

This clonotype was seen at least ten times. V and J are TRBV11-2 and TRBJ2-3, with no clear D. Germline V gene sequence: CDR1 SGHAT, CDR2 FQNNGV. The CDR3 is 12 amino acids. The V and J ends lost 3 bases and 6 bases respectively, with 7 bases between them. For the CDR3, the DNA is TGTGCCAGCAGCTTCGGTGTGGATACGCAGTATTTT. This translates into CASSFGVDTQYF. Full variable domain (missing parts from reference TRBV11-2 and TRBJ2-3): EAGVAQSPRYKIIEKRQSVAFWCNPISGHATLYWYQQILGQGPKLLIQFQNNGVVDDSQLPKDRFSAERLKGVDSTLKIQPAKLEDSAVYLCASSFGVDTQYFGPGTRLTVL.

This clonotype was seen repeatedly, ten times or more. The chain links TRBV7-6 to TRBJ2-5; TRBD2 matches at 12 bases. The CDR3 extends over 16 amino acids. The V and J ends lost 4 bases and 0 bases, in that order; junction bases with no gene match: 3. Germline V gives CDR1 SGHVS, CDR2 FNYEAQ. Here the CDR3 DNA reads TGTGCCAGCAGCTATAGACTAGCGGGGGACCAAGAGACCCAGTACTTC. Its translation: CASSYRLAGDQETQYF.

In its sample, this clonotype was seen many times. The chain links TRBV20-1 to TRBJ2-3; 11 nucleotides align to TRBD2. V gave up 3 bases and J gave up 0 bases; unmatched junction bases: 5. The germline gives CDR1 DFQATT, CDR2 SNEGSKA (reference sequence). CDR3 size: 16 residues. CDR3 region: CSASNPSGGSTDTQYF. The CDR3 DNA reads TGCAGTGCTAGTAACCCTAGCGGGGGGAGCACAGATACGCAGTATTTT.

This clonotype was observed at least ten times. Written as DNA, the CDR3 is TGTGCCAGCAAAACTGGAAACACCATATATTTT. This gives the protein CASKTGNTIYF. The chain combines TRBV6-5 with TRBJ1-3; D remains ambiguous. Looked up from germline, CDR1 is MNHEY and CDR2 is SVGAGI. Trimming left V 7 bases short and J 2 bases short, with 3 bases between. The CDR3 contains 11 residues.

This clonotype was observed many times. V usage is TRBV2 and J usage is TRBJ2-7; no clear D gene. CDR1 SNHLY and CDR2 FYNNEI come from the germline V gene. Trimming took 0 bases from V and 3 from J, leaving 12 bases between them. The CDR3 is made up of 15 amino acids. DNA for the CDR3: TGTGCCAGCAGTGAAGCCCGTCGACAAAGCTACGAGCAGTACGTC. Its translation: CASSEARRQSYEQYV.

This clonotype was seen repeatedly, ten times or more. The genes are TRBV2 and TRBJ1-2; no firm D call. The CDR3 totals 13 residues. CDR1 and CDR2 (germline): SNHLY, FYNNEI. Trimming pared 4 bases from V and 4 bases from J, leaving 10 bases between. In nucleotides, the CDR3 is TGTGCCAGCAGTGTGCTGGGGTCCTATGGCTACACCTTC. Translated, it gives CASSVLGSYGYTF.

The table lists this clonotype with many counts. The rearrangement joins TRBV9 to TRBJ1-1, with D perhaps matching TRBD1 (5 bases). The germline V gene encodes CDR1 SGDLS and CDR2 YYNGEE. There are 15 residues in the CDR3. Trimming took off 2 bases at V and 2 bases at J, with 13 bases between the two ends. CDR3 nucleotide sequence: TGTGCCAGCAGCGTTGGAGGGGCGAGAAACACTGAAGCTTTCTTT. Amino acids: CASSVGGARNTEAFF.

The CDR3 DNA reads as TGTGCCAGCAGTGAACCAACTCACAGGGGCGGGGGCACTGAAGCTTTCTTT. It yields the protein CASSEPTHRGGGTEAFF. The V gene is TRBV2, the J gene TRBJ1-1, with TRBD1 identical over 7 bases. Germline assignment: CDR1 SNHLY and CDR2 FYNNEI. The CDR3 is 17 residues long. J lost 4 bases, V lost 2 bases, and 13 bases had no gene match. The whole variable domain, filled in from reference TRBV2 and TRBJ1-1, reads EPEVTQTPSHQVTQMGQEVILRCVPISNHLYFYWYRQILGQKVEFLVSFYNNEISEKSEIFDDQFSVERPDGSNFTLKIRSTKLEDSAMYFCASSEPTHRGGGTEAFFGQGTRLTVV.

This clonotype came up many times. The chain combines TRBV4-1 with TRBJ2-3, with 9 bases aligning to TRBD2. Germline V gene lookup returns CDR1 MGHRA and CDR2 YSYEKL. The V and J ends lost 1 base and 7 bases, in that order; junction bases with no gene match: 9. The CDR3 covers 16 residues. CDR3 nucleotide sequence: TGCGCCAGCAGCCAAGGTTCGAGCGGGGGGCAAAATACGCAGTATTTT. It yields the protein CASSQGSSGGQNTQYF.

This clonotype was counted many times. This chain joins TRBV7-9 and TRBJ2-5; D may be TRBD1 or TRBD2 (5 bases each). V shed 4 bases and J shed 3 bases, with 15 bases lying between them. CDR1 is SEHNR, CDR2 FQNEAQ, per germline (reference sequence). The CDR3 is 15 residues long. CDR3 in amino acids: CASSSRGTAKETQYF. As DNA, the CDR3 is TGTGCCAGCAGCTCCCGAGGGACGGCTAAAGAGACCCAGTACTTC.

This clonotype was seen at least ten times. The V call is TRBV10-1, the J call TRBJ2-1, with D possibly matching TRBD2 (6 bases). Trimming left V 2 bases short and J 6 bases short, with 14 bases between. Germline CDR1 WNHNN, CDR2 SYGVQD (reference sequence). This CDR3 is 15 amino acids long. The CDR3 spells CASSEALGLLNEQFF. In DNA form, the CDR3 reads TGCGCCAGCAGTGAGGCCTTGGGACTGCTCAATGAGCAGTTCTTC.

This clonotype was counted between two and nine times. The chain joins TRBV3-1 to TRBJ1-3; D is uncertain. The germline V gene has CDR1 LGHDT and CDR2 YNNKEL (reference sequence). CDR3 length equals 14 residues. The V end lost 5 bases, the J end lost 0 bases, and 8 bases lay between the germline ends. This CDR3 reads CASSFGVSGNTIYF. The CDR3, as DNA: TGTGCCAGCAGCTTCGGGGTCTCTGGAAACACCATATATTTT.